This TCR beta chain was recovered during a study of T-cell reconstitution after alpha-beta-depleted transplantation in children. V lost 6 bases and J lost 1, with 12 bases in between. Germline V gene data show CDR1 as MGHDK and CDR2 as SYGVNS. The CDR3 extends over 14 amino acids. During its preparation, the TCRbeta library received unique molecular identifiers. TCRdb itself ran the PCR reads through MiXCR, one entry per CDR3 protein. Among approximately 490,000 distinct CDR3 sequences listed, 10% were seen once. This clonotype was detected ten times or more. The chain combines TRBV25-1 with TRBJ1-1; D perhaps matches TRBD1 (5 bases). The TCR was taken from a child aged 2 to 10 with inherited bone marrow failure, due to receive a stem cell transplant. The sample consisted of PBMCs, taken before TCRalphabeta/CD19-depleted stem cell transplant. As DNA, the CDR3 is TGTGCCAGCAGCAAGGGGATCCAGAACACTGAAGCTTTCTTT. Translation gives CASSKGIQNTEAFF. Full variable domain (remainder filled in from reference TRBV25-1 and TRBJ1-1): EADIYQTPRYLVIGTGKKITLECSQTMGHDKMYWYQQDPGMELHLIHYSYGVNSTEKGDLSSESTVSRIRTEHFPLTLESARPSHTSQYLCASSKGIQNTEAFFGQGTRLTVV.